The present entry profiles one T cell receptor beta chain with its context. Ten or more counts support this clonotype. What this receptor recognizes is not known. The record has no base qualities; no much larger clone is one base away. The CDR3 has 14 amino acids, counting the end cysteine and phenylalanine. Only the CDR3 portion is preserved as DNA: 42 bases, with reading frame beginning at the first base. V and J lose 3 bases and 5 bases, and a span of 16 bases separates them. From the germline V gene (reference sequence), CDR1 is DFQATT and CDR2 is SNEGSKA. The data originate from a study of T cells in Graves' hyperthyroidism and ophthalmopathy (dated by TCRdb to about 2019). With respect to the entire study: Peripheral blood samples were taken at initial diagnosis, before any treatment was given. A discovery cohort of around 98 patients, about 44 with Graves' ophthalmopathy and 55 to 60 with stable Graves' hyperthyroidism, was used to find distinguishing TCR V-J signatures. Prospective prediction of ophthalmopathy was tested in an independent validation cohort of 18 hyperthyroidism patients and 17 patients who later progressed to ophthalmopathy. In six Graves' hyperthyroidism patients, the study also compared T-cell repertoires from thyroid tissue with T-cell repertoires from blood. The paper reports TCR Vbeta CDR3 sequencing of 130 to 150 peripheral blood samples: over 40 ophthalmopathy, roughly 80 hyperthyroidism and 17 progressor patients. After sampling, hyperthyroidism patients received methimazole starting at 30 mg daily, and ophthalmopathy patients received high-dose intravenous methylprednisolone. The 75 to 100 discovery patients were randomly split 7:3 into training and test sets. What the research found in general, with its limitations: In validation, the model predicted progression to ophthalmopathy with 55% to 71% sensitivity and approximately 72% specificity, a median of 6.5 months before onset. No statistical method was used to fix the sample size in advance, and group allocation was not hidden from the investigators. Blood samples also contained most of the expanded thyroid clonotypes (frequency above 0.001), which suggests that blood repertoires may reflect thyroid immune responses. In cross-validation, a model built on a 13 V-J signature told ophthalmopathy apart from stable hyperthyroidism with approximately 90% sensitivity and roughly 83% specificity, and in testing the same model reached 80%/75%.

The TCR beta CDR3 regions were amplified from the RNA transcripts. The TCR CDR3 was subjected to a first round of RT-PCR using the HTBI primer set and the Qiagen OneStep RT-PCR kit. A second multiplex PCR round built the libraries, followed by size selection and purification. Paired-end sequencing of the libraries was performed with 100 bp reads on an Illumina HiSeq2000. Per the source publication's procedure: SOAPnuke was used to process the raw data, removing reads that contained adapters or uncalled bases, had a mean Phred below 15, or lacked an exact match to the constant primer or identifier. High-quality paired reads were merged with COPE v1.2.5, and unique nucleotide sequences were defined as clonotypes. MiTCR v1.1 was used to align clonotypes to the IMGT TRBV, TRBD and TRBJ reference segments. Only V-J combinations with frequency above 0.0001, covering about 99% of repertoires, were analysed. The TCS score was defined as F50 (clonal expansion) divided by E x V (chaos), with BLOSUM62-based TCRdist calculated between CDR3 peptides within each V-J. Welch's t-statistics and random forest reduced several hundred V-J features to fewer than 15, which were used in a naive Bayes classifier (R e1071). TCRdb ran its own pipeline on the public reads, namely fastp trimming at Q25 and MiXCR clone calling, and kept in-frame beta chains. Rows with one shared CDR3 protein collapse into an entry with the most common genes and DNA. TCRdb, not the original authors, processed these V and J calls. Here the sample has more than 500,000 distinct CDR3 sequences; roughly 15% occur a single time. The ten most abundant clones make up approximately 14% of the sample.

Graves' hyperthyroidism was defined as stable when no progression to ophthalmopathy occurred over 18 months of follow-up. The hyperthyroidism patients were between 18 and 65 years old and newly diagnosed, with a disease duration of less than 2 months. Patients with uncontrolled infections, other autoimmune diseases, pregnancy or lactation were excluded. Diagnoses were established on the basis of clinical symptoms, serum thyroxine and TRAb, thyroid ultrasound, and orbital computed tomography. PBMCs were isolated from about 9.1 ml of fresh peripheral blood by Ficoll-Paque density gradient centrifugation. Total RNA was extracted using Trizol reagent, and RNA quality was assessed on an Agilent 2100 Bioanalyzer.

The sample comprised blood. The clonotype originates from a woman aged 40-49 years with Graves' hyperthyroidism. The chain is assembled from TRBV20-1 and TRBJ2-5, with no reliable assignment of the D segment. CDR3 reads: CSASRTRSVETQYF. The DNA sequence is as follows: TGCAGTGCTAGCCGGACCCGGTCTGTGGAGACCCAGTACTTC.